One TCR beta chain is described in this entry. What it recognizes is unknown. V lost 0 bases to trimming and J lost 8 bases, with 11 bases between them. This CDR3 spans 13 amino acids. Per germline, CDR1 SGHRS and CDR2 YFSETQ. Amplification used 60 Vbeta primers and 13 Jbeta primers. Per the original methods: Later analysis identified approximately 80 million unique TCR beta chains, about 12 million shared. Sequenced by immunoSEQ multiplex PCR; TCRdb stores in-frame clones only, minus some. That table gives V, J and clone size, and the DNA gave D and trimming. The sample lists under 85,000 clones; 79% were seen once. The data belong to a study of cytomegalovirus exposure and HLA in healthy donors. General study points: A later analysis showed TCR association rates differing by HLA locus, peaking at DRB1 and lowest at HLA-C. Accounts indicate the classifier identified cytomegalovirus status with strong specificity and sensitivity.

Everyone who donated was a healthy bone marrow donor. The chain links TRBV5-1 to TRBJ1-1, with D maybe TRBD1 (5 bases). This clonotype was sampled from a woman aged 40 to 50 in good health and CMV-seropositive. Specimen: PBMCs. CDR3 loop: CASSLVGGEEAFF. The CDR3 nucleotides read TGCGCCAGCAGCTTGGTGGGGGGTGAGGAAGCTTTCTTT.